This T cell receptor (beta chain) is drawn from a study of T cell responses to AZD1222 COVID-19 vaccine. General study results and limits: Increases in Spike-specific TCR breadth and depth were seen after two AZD1222 doses.

As regards this clone: The antigen is unknown.

The CDR3 length is 15 residues. With V trimmed by 9 bases and J by 5 bases, 9 bases remained unmatched. The V gene's germline CDR1 is KGHSH and CDR2 LQKENI. Assay: immunoSEQ multiplex PCR; the TCRdb copy retains only in-frame clones and omits some. Here the sample spans about 140,000 clones, roughly 88% being singletons. The chain recombines TRBV18 with TRBJ2-7; 14 nucleotides line up with TRBD2. This sequence originates from an adult in good health. The specimen comprised peripheral blood, sampled on day 0 of AZD1222 vaccination. The CDR3 nucleotides read TGTGCCAGTTCAATCGGGACTAGCGGGAGACACGAGCAGTACTTC. Its translation is CASSIGTSGRHEQYF.